The 19 T cell receptor beta chains below all came from one sample that was sequenced in a study of glioma-infiltrating T cells after dendritic cell vaccination (TCRdb year 2016). Taken with the paper, the label for time point translates to: after dendritic cell vaccination, including at tumor progression/relapse. The library was produced with the immunoSEQ multiplex PCR assay. TCRdb stores this immuneACCESS table with in-frame sequences only. Part of the clones is absent; in the studies checked, under half of the shortfall reflects unresolved V genes, and no reason is known for the rest. The sample yields 90,000 to 95,000 clones; approximately 80% were counted once. In total, the top ten clones hold approximately 2.1% of the sample. The sequenced sample was blood, obtained after dendritic cell vaccination. These receptors all stem from a human donor with glioblastoma.

This clone was seen only once. The V call is TRBV6-1, the J call TRBJ1-5, with D tentatively TRBD1 (5 bases). CDR3 length equals 13 residues. V gave up 5 bases and J gave up 4 bases, with 9 bases separating them. Germline assignment: CDR1 MNHNS and CDR2 SASEGT. The CDR3, as DNA: TGTGCCAGCAGTTTAGGGGTTAATCAGCCCCAGCATTTT. This sequence encodes CASSLGVNQPQHF.

The chain combines TRBV29-1 with TRBJ2-5; no definite D call. V dropped 4 bases and J dropped 4 bases, with 13 bases sitting between them. The CDR3 sequence is 13 residues long. From germline, CDR1 is SQVTM and CDR2 ANQGSEA. As DNA, the CDR3 is TGCAGCGTTGTGTACACCCTTCGAGAGACCCAGTACTTC. It yields the protein CSVVYTLRETQYF. The whole variable domain, filled in from reference TRBV29-1 and TRBJ2-5, reads SAVISQKPSRDICQRGTSLTIQCQVDSQVTMMFWYRQQPGQSLTLIATANQGSEATYESGFVIDKFPISRPNLTFSTLTVSNMSPEDSSIYLCSVVYTLRETQYFGPGTRLLVL.

This chain uses TRBV6-1 with TRBJ2-7; 8 nucleotides align to TRBD1. The CDR3 is 12 amino acids. CDR1 and CDR2 (germline): MNHNS, SASEGT. V was clipped by 6 bases and J by 5 bases; unmatched bases: 3. This CDR3 reads CASRDRGNEQYV. CDR3 bases: TGTGCCAGCAGAGACAGGGGAAACGAGCAGTACGTC.

The V call is TRBV7-9, the J call TRBJ1-2; 10 bases match TRBD1. Trimming at V came to 5 bases and at J to 6 bases, leaving 9 bases not matched to a gene. This CDR3 has 15 amino acids. The germline V gene has CDR1 SEHNR and CDR2 FQNEAQ (reference sequence). CDR3 residues: CASSGLGTGAHGYTF. In DNA form, the CDR3 reads TGTGCCAGCAGCGGCCTTGGGACAGGGGCACATGGCTACACCTTC. The whole variable domain, remainder taken from reference TRBV7-9 and TRBJ1-2, is DTGVSQNPRHKITKRGQNVTFRCDPISEHNRLYWYRQTLGQGPEFLTYFQNEAQLEKSRLLSDRFSAERPKGSFSTLEIQRTEQGDSAMYLCASSGLGTGAHGYTFGSGTRLTVV.

Worth noting for this clone: An end of the junction differs from the germline gene, which may be a read error. This chain uses TRBV15 with TRBJ2-7; TRBD1 is a possible D gene (6 bases). Germline values: CDR1 LNHNV, CDR2 YYDKDF (reference sequence). This CDR3 is 12 amino acids long. CDR3 in DNA: TGTGCCACCAGCACCACTTCAGGGGTTTTGGACTTC. Protein product: CATSTTSGVLDF. Based on the CDR3 plus reference TRBV15 and TRBJ2-7, the full variable domain is DAMVIQNPRYQVTQFGKPVTLSCSQTLNHNVMYWYQQKSSQAPKLLFHYYDKDFNNEADTPDNFQSRRPNTSFCFLDIRSPGLGDTAMYLCATSTTSGVLDFGPGTRLTVT.

CDR3 sequence (DNA): TGCGCCAGCACCCTCGCCCTCATAGCCGCCGGGGAGCTGTTTTTT. Residues: CASTLALIAAGELFF. The V and J genes are TRBV5-1 and TRBJ2-2, with D hard to call. Germline lookup yields CDR1 SGHRS and CDR2 YFSETQ. Trimming left V 6 bases short and J 6 bases short, with 18 bases between. The CDR3 length is 15 residues.

A few counts support this clone. V gene TRBV10-1 combines with J gene TRBJ2-7, with 7 bases that match TRBD1. V was pared by 10 bases and J by 4 bases, with 10 bases of the junction left unmatched. The germline gives CDR1 WNHNN, CDR2 SYGVQD (reference sequence). The CDR3 consists of 13 residues. The CDR3 sequence: CAIPGQLKYEQYV. The CDR3 DNA is TGCGCCATCCCGGGACAGCTAAAATACGAGCAGTACGTC.

This clone has a handful of counts. V is TRBV28 and J is TRBJ2-7; TRBD2 aligns across 9 bases. Germline V gene lookup returns CDR1 MDHEN and CDR2 SYDVKM. Trimming took 2 bases from V and 2 from J; bases not matched to a gene: 4. This CDR3 comprises 15 residues. CDR3 residues: CASSLVGGGAYEQYF. The CDR3 DNA reads TGTGCCAGCAGTTTAGTCGGCGGGGGGGCCTACGAGCAGTACTTC.

This rearrangement joins TRBV19 to TRBJ1-1; D uncertain. Germline V gene sequence: CDR1 LNHDA, CDR2 SQIVND (reference sequence). The CDR3 runs to 13 residues. V was pared by 5 bases and J by 5 bases, with 12 bases between. This chain's CDR3 is CASSRKKETEAFF. The CDR3 DNA sequence: TGTGCCAGTAGTCGAAAAAAGGAGACTGAAGCTTTCTTT.

V and J are TRBV11-2 and TRBJ2-7, with 10 bases fitting TRBD2. Germline V gives CDR1 SGHAT, CDR2 FQNNGV. The length of the CDR3 is 15 residues. After removal of 4 bases from V and 2 bases from J, the junction contained 5 bases not matched to a gene. Written as DNA, the CDR3 is TGTGCCAGCAGCTCGGGACTAGCGAGCACCTACGAGCAGTACGTC. Its translation is CASSSGLASTYEQYV.

This clone has a single count. The chain combines TRBV7-9 with TRBJ1-4; 8 nucleotides agree with TRBD1. V trimming: 5 bases; J trimming: 8 bases; junction bases outside the gene matches: 10. The CDR3 consists of 15 residues. In germline, CDR1 is SEHNR, CDR2 FQNEAQ (reference sequence). CDR3 nucleotide sequence: TGTGCCAGCAGCACAAGCAGGGGGCACGGGGAAAAACTGTTTTTT. Its translation: CASSTSRGHGEKLFF.

This clone was counted once. The chain couples TRBV9 to TRBJ1-2, with D possibly TRBD1 on 5 matching bases. Trimming pared 4 bases from V and 8 bases from J, leaving 15 bases between. Germline V gene lookup returns CDR1 SGDLS and CDR2 YYNGEE. The CDR3 spans 13 residues. CDR3 bases: TGTGCCAGCAGCCAGGGCCTTTACGCGGGCTACACCTTC. As protein: CASSQGLYAGYTF. Drawing the rest from reference TRBV9 and TRBJ1-2, the complete variable domain is DSGVTQTPKHLITATGQRVTLRCSPRSGDLSVYWYQQSLDQGLQFLIQYYNGEERAKGNILERFSAQQFPDLHSELNLSSLELGDSALYFCASSQGLYAGYTFGSGTRLTVV.

The CDR3 sequence: CATIENRNTEAFF. CDR3 in DNA: TGTGCCACCATCGAAAACAGGAACACTGAAGCTTTCTTT. J is TRBJ1-1 and V is TRBV15; D unresolved. V was clipped by 7 bases and J by 1 base, with 10 bases between them. The germline CDR1 and CDR2 sequences are LNHNV and YYDKDF (reference sequence). There are 13 residues in the CDR3.

This chain uses TRBV19 with TRBJ2-3; 7 nucleotides match TRBD2. There are 15 residues in the CDR3. Trimming took 6 bases from V and 0 from J; bases not matched to a gene: 6. Germline lookup yields CDR1 LNHDA and CDR2 SQIVND (reference sequence). The CDR3 is CASRLFSGSTDTQYF. CDR3 nucleotides: TGTGCCAGTAGACTTTTTAGCGGGAGCACAGATACGCAGTATTTT.

This chain uses TRBV6-1 with TRBJ1-4; unclear D gene. The V gene's germline CDR1 is MNHNS and CDR2 SASEGT. Trimming shortened V by 4 bases and J by 0 bases, and 9 bases separated the two germline ends. This CDR3 is 15 amino acids long. The DNA for the CDR3 is TGTGCCAGCAGTGCCAGTCCCGCAACTAATGAAAAACTGTTTTTT. Its protein is CASSASPATNEKLFF.

V and J are TRBV9 and TRBJ1-5; D uncertain. The CDR3 consists of 15 residues. CDR1 SGDLS and CDR2 YYNGEE come from the germline V gene. Between the trimmed V and J ends, which lost 0 bases and 0 bases, there was a span of 7 bases. The CDR3 protein is CASSVGGFSNQPQHF. The DNA for the CDR3 is TGTGCCAGCAGCGTAGGCGGGTTTAGCAATCAGCCCCAGCATTTT. Drawing the rest from reference TRBV9 and TRBJ1-5, the complete variable domain is DSGVTQTPKHLITATGQRVTLRCSPRSGDLSVYWYQQSLDQGLQFLIQYYNGEERAKGNILERFSAQQFPDLHSELNLSSLELGDSALYFCASSVGGFSNQPQHFGDGTRLSIL.

In this sample, this clone turned up a few times. The DNA of the CDR3 is TGTGCCACCAGCAGGGGCTCAGGAGGAGGCGACGAAAAACTGTTTTTT. As protein: CATSRGSGGGDEKLFF. The rearrangement links TRBV15 to TRBJ1-4; D not resolved. From germline, CDR1 is LNHNV and CDR2 YYDKDF (reference sequence). Trimming left V 3 bases short and J 8 bases short, with 19 bases between. The CDR3 has 16 residues.

The chain uses TRBV4-2 and TRBJ1-6; TRBD1 matches 8 bases. CDR1 is LGHNA and CDR2 is YNFKEQ in the germline V gene. CDR3 size: 15 residues. Losses at the gene ends were 3 bases for V and 7 bases for J; bases not matched to a gene: 5. CDR3 sequence: CASSHKTGVNSPLHF. DNA of the CDR3: TGTGCCAGCAGCCACAAGACAGGGGTGAATTCACCCCTCCACTTT.

This chain uses TRBV5-1 with TRBJ2-2, with 7 bases fitting TRBD1. After removal of 6 bases from V and 2 bases from J, the junction contained 13 bases not matched to a gene. This CDR3 is 17 amino acids long. Looked up from germline, CDR1 is SGHRS and CDR2 is YFSETQ. The CDR3 here is CASTLTGDRGNTGELFF. Written as DNA, the CDR3 is TGCGCCAGCACCCTTACAGGGGACAGAGGAAACACCGGGGAGCTGTTTTTT.